This T cell receptor (beta chain) comes out of a study of cytomegalovirus exposure and HLA in healthy donors. This CDR3 region has 14 residues. Trimming stripped 4 bases from V and 7 bases from J, with 17 bases between. Germline V gene lookup returns CDR1 SGHRS and CDR2 YFSETQ. Primers: 60 Vbeta forward and 13 Jbeta reverse. Generated by immunoSEQ multiplex PCR, the TCRdb table keeps only in-frame clones and is missing some. This sample's clone table lists about 39,000 clones. The sample comprised PBMCs. The receptor was isolated from a woman aged 30 to 39 in good health and CMV-seropositive. The genes are TRBV5-1 and TRBJ2-5; D is uncertain. In nucleotides, the CDR3 is TGCGCCAGCAGCCCCGGCCAGGCACCAGTGACCCAGTACTTC. Amino acids: CASSPGQAPVTQYF.